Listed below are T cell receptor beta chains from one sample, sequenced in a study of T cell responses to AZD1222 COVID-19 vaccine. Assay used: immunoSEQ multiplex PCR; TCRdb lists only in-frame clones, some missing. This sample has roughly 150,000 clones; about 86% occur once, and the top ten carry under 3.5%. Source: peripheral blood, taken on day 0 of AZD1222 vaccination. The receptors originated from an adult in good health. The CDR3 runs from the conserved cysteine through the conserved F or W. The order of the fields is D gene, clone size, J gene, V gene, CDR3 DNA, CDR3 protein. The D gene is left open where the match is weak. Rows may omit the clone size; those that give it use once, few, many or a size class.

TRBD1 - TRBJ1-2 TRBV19 TGTGCCAGTAGTTGGTCAGGGGGATACTATGGCTACACCTTC CASSWSGGYYGYTF
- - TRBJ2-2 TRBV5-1 TGCGCCAGCAGCTTGTCGGGGTTTGGGGAGCTGTTTTTT CASSLSGFGELFF
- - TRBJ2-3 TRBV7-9 TGTGCCAGCAGCCCAAGAGGGAGGACAGATACGCAGTATTTT CASSPRGRTDTQYF
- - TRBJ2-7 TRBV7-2 TGTGCCAGCAAACCCGGAGGCGAGCAGTACTTC CASKPGGEQYF
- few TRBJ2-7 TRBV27 TGTGCCAGCAGTCGGGCAGGGGTGTACGAGCAGTACTTC CASSRAGVYEQYF
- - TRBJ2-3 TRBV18 TGTGCCAGCTCACCATTGAGCACAGATACGCAGTATTTT CASSPLSTDTQYF
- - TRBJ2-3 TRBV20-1 TGCAGTGCACTTCTTACAGATACGCAGTATTTT CSALLTDTQYF
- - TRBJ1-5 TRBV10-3 TGTGCCATCAGTGCCTCAGCAGCCGGCAATCAGCCCCAGCATTTT CAISASAAGNQPQHF
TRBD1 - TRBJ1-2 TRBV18 TGTGCCAGCTCACCTACACGACAGGGGCCCCACACCTTC CASSPTRQGPHTF
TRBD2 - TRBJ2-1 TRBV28 TGTGCCAGCAGTTCAGAGGGGACTCTGAAGCTACTAGCGGGGCCCACCTACAATGAGCAGTTCTTC CASSSEGTLKLLAGPTYNEQFF
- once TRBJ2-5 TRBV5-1 TGCGCCAGCAGCCATGAGACACCCCAAGAGACCCAGTACTTC CASSHETPQETQYF
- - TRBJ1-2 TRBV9 TGTGCCAGCAGCGTAGAGGGGACCTATGGCTACACCTTC CASSVEGTYGYTF